The 7 T cell receptor beta chains below come from one sample, sequenced in a study of T cells in women clearing cervical HPV infection. This table comes from immunoSEQ multiplex PCR, and its TCRdb copy is limited to in-frame clones, with some not included. This repertoire includes under 45,000 clones. The source material was blood buffy coat. These receptors came from a woman between 18 and 69 years old with a cervical HPV16 infection that either progressed to CIN3+ or cleared (not recorded which).

To note about this clone: From the germline J gene comes the end of the CDR3, since the read stops 3 residues before it. The rearrangement joins TRBV28 to TRBJ1-5; no definite D call. With 7 bases removed from V and 1 base from J, the gap between germline ends came to 14 bases. From germline, CDR1 is MDHEN and CDR2 SYDVKM. This CDR3 is 15 amino acids long. The CDR3 is CASNTNVPSNQPQHF. The sequenced CDR3 bases are TGTGCCAGCAACACCAATGTACCCAGCAATCAGCCC. Full variable domain (outside the CDR3, taken from reference TRBV28 and TRBJ1-5): DVKVTQSSRYLVKRTGEKVFLECVQDMDHENMFWYRQDPGLGLRLIYFSYDVKMKEKGDIPEGYSVSREKKERFSLILESASTNQTSMYLCASNTNVPSNQPQHFGDGTRLSIL.

A note on this clone: The CDR3 is cut off 3 residues early in the read; its end comes from the germline J gene. The V gene is TRBV7-8, the J gene TRBJ1-3, with D perhaps matching TRBD1 (6 bases). V was shortened by 0 bases and J by 2 bases, with 11 bases between the two germline ends. The CDR3 extends over 16 amino acids. The V gene's germline CDR1 is SGHVS and CDR2 FQNEAQ. CDR3 sequence: CASSLAGQGPGNTIYF. Partial CDR3 DNA: TGTGCCAGCAGCTTAGCGGGCCAGGGGCCTGGAAACACC.

Remarks on this clone: With the read ending 3 residues before the CDR3 end, the germline J gene is used to fill in that end. The chain carries TRBV7-8 and TRBJ2-3; 11 positions match TRBD2. Unmatched junction bases numbered 4, after V lost 4 bases and J lost 4 bases. CDR3 length equals 15 residues. CDR1 and CDR2 (germline): SGHVS, FQNEAQ. CDR3 residues: CASSSLAGGPDTQYF. The sequenced CDR3 bases are TGTGCCAGCAGCTCCTTAGCGGGAGGGCCAGATACG.

Comment on this clone: Mismatch with germline at one junction end may stem from a read error. The CDR3 end lies 3 residues beyond the end of the read and is filled in from the germline J gene. Other DNA sequences from this sample encode an identical CDR3 as well. The chain has TRBV18 and TRBJ1-3; D is ambiguous. This CDR3 is built from 19 residues. Germline V gene lookup returns CDR1 KGHSH and CDR2 LQKENI. The CDR3 is CASSPPSLTPEGSGNTIYF. The CDR3 DNA, read in part, is TGTGCCAGCTCACCCCCCTCCCTAACTCCGGAGGGCTCTGGAAACACT.

CDR3 in amino acids: CASSLQRLTYNEQFF. The CDR3 DNA, read in part, is TGTGCCAGCAGTTTACAGCGACTAACCTACAATGAG. The chain recombines TRBV27 with TRBJ2-1; tentatively, D is TRBD2 (5 bases). The observed sequence ends 3 residues before the CDR3 terminus, with the missing tail filled in from the germline J gene. V lost 2 bases and J 2 bases, leaving 10 bases between the germline ends. In germline, CDR1 is MNHEY, CDR2 SMNVEV (reference sequence). This CDR3 is built from 15 residues.

The CDR3 loop is CSVAGRSSYNEQFF. Partial CDR3 DNA: TGCAGCGTTGCAGGCAGGAGCTCCTACAATGAG. V usage is TRBV29-1 and J usage is TRBJ2-1; D not resolved. Read data end 3 residues before the CDR3 end; the end is taken from the germline J gene. The V end was cut by 4 bases, the J end by 0 bases, with 10 bases between. This CDR3 is 14 amino acids long. Germline V CDR1 and CDR2: SQVTM, ANQGSEA.

About this clone: The read comes to an end 3 residues before the CDR3 does, leaving the germline J gene to fill in the end. The rearrangement links TRBV9 to TRBJ2-7, with a weak D call TRBD2 (6 bases). V was shortened by 3 bases and J by 3 bases, with 16 bases between the two germline ends. CDR1 is SGDLS and CDR2 is YYNGEE in the germline V gene. This CDR3 region has 15 residues. CDR3 DNA, as far as it was read: TGTGCCAGCAGCGAGGGGACTGGCGGGGTCTACGAG. Amino acid sequence: CASSEGTGGVYE. The complete CDR3 sequence is CASSEGTGGVYEQYF.